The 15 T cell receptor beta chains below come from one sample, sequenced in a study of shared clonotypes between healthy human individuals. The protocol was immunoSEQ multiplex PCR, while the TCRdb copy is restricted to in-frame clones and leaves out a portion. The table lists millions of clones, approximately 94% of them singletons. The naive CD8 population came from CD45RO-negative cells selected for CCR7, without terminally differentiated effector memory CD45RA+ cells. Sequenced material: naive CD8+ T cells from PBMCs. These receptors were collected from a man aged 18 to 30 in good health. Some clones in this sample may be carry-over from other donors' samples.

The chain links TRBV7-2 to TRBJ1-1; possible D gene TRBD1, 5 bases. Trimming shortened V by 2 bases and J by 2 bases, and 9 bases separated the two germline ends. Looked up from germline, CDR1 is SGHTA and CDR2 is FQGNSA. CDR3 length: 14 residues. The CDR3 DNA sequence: TGTGCCAGCAGCTTAATGCAGGGAAACACTGAAGCTTTCTTT. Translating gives CASSLMQGNTEAFF.

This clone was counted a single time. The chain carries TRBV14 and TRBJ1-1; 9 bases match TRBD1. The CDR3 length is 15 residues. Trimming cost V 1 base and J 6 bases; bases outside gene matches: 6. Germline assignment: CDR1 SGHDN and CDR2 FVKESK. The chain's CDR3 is CASSQGTGVRAEAFF. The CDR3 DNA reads TGTGCCAGCAGCCAAGGGACAGGGGTGAGGGCTGAAGCTTTCTTT.

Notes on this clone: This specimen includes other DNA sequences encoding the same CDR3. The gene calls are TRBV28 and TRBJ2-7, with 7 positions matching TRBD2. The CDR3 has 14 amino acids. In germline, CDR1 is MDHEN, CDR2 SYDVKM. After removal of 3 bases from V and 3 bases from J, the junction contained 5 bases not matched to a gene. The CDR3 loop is CASSFGGRGYEQYF. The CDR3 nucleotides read TGTGCCAGCAGTTTTGGGGGGAGGGGCTACGAGCAGTACTTC. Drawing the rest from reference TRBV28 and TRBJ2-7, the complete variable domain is DVKVTQSSRYLVKRTGEKVFLECVQDMDHENMFWYRQDPGLGLRLIYFSYDVKMKEKGDIPEGYSVSREKKERFSLILESASTNQTSMYLCASSFGGRGYEQYFGPGTRLTVT.

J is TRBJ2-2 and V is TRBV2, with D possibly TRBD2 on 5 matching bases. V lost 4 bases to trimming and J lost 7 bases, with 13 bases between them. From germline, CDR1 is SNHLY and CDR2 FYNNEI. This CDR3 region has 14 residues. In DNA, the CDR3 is TGTGCCAGCAGTGGGGAGTTTGGTGACGGGGAGCTGTTTTTT. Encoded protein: CASSGEFGDGELFF.

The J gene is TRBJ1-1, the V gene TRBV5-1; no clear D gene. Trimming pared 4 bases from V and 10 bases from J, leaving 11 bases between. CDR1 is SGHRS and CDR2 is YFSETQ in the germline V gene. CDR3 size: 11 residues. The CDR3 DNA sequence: TGCGCCAGCAGCCCCCCTCCCCGAGCTTTCTTT. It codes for CASSPPPRAFF.

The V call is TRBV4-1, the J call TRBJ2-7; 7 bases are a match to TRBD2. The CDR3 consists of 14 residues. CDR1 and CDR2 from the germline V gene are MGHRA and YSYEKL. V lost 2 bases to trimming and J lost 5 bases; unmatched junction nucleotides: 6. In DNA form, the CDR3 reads TGCGCCAGCAGCCAACGGGAGGTTGGGGACGAGCAGTACTTC. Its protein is CASSQREVGDEQYF.

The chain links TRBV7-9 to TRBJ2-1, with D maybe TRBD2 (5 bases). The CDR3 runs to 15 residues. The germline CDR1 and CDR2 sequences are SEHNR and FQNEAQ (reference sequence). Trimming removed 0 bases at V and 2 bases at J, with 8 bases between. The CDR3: CASSLAGEAYNEQFF. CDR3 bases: TGTGCCAGCAGCTTAGCGGGAGAGGCCTACAATGAGCAGTTCTTC.

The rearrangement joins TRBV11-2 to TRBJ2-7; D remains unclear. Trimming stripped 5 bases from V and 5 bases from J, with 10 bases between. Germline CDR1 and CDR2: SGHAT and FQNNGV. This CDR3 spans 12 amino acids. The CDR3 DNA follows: TGTGCCAGCAGCATCTCGTGGAACGAGCAGTACTTC. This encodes CASSISWNEQYF.

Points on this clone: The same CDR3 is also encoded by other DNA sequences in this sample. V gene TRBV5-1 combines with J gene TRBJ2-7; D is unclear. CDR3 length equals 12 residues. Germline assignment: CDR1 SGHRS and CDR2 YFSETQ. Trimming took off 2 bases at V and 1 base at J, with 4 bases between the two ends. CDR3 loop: CASSFGSYEQYF. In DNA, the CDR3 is TGCGCCAGCAGCTTTGGGTCCTACGAGCAGTACTTC.

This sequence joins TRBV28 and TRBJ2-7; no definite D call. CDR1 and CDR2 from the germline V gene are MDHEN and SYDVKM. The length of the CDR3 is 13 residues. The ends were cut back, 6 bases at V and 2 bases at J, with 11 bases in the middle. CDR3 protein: CASSLSPTYEQYF. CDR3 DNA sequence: TGTGCCAGCAGCTTGTCCCCTACCTACGAGCAGTACTTC. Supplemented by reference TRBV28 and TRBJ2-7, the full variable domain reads DVKVTQSSRYLVKRTGEKVFLECVQDMDHENMFWYRQDPGLGLRLIYFSYDVKMKEKGDIPEGYSVSREKKERFSLILESASTNQTSMYLCASSLSPTYEQYFGPGTRLTVT.

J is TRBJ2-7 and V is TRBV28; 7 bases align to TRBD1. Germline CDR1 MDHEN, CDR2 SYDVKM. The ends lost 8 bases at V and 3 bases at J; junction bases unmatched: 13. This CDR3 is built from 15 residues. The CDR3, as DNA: TGTGCCAGCTCCCTCGATACCGGGACAGACTACGAGCAGTACTTC. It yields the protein CASSLDTGTDYEQYF.

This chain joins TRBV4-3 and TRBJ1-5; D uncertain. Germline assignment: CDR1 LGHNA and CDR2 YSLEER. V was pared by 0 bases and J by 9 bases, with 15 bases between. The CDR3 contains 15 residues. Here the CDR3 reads CASSQEDRPNSPQHF. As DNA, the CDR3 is TGCGCCAGCAGCCAAGAGGACCGTCCCAATTCGCCCCAGCATTTT.

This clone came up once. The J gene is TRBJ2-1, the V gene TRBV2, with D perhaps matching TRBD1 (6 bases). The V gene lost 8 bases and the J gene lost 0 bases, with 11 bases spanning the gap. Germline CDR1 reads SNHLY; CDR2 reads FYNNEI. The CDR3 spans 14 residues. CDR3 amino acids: CASSPGVSYNEQFF. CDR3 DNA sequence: TGTGCCAGCTCCCCAGGGGTCTCCTACAATGAGCAGTTCTTC.

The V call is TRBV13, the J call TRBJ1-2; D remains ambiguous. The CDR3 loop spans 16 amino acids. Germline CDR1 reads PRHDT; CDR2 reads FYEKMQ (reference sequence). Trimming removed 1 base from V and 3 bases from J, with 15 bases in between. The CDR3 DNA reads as TGTGCCAGCAGCTTAGAGGGCTCCCCTCGGGACTATGGCTACACCTTC. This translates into CASSLEGSPRDYGYTF.

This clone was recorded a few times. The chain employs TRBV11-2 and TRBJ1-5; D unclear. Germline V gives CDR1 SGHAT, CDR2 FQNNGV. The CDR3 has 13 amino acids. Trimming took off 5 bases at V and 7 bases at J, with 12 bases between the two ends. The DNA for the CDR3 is TGTGCCAGCAGCATATACGGCGGGCAGCCCCAGCATTTT. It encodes CASSIYGGQPQHF. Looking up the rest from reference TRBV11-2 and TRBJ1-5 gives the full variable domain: EAGVAQSPRYKIIEKRQSVAFWCNPISGHATLYWYQQILGQGPKLLIQFQNNGVVDDSQLPKDRFSAERLKGVDSTLKIQPAKLEDSAVYLCASSIYGGQPQHFGDGTRLSIL.